The entry below gives a single T cell receptor beta chain sequence along with its context. The antigen remains unidentified. The data stem from a study of shared clonotypes between healthy human individuals. Broader study findings: Only a few donors were included, so the genetic and exposure-history diversity represented was limited.

The CDR3 loop spans 12 amino acids. TCRdb's copy holds only in-frame clones and misses some; the assay was immunoSEQ multiplex PCR. Of some 630,000 clones in the sample, approximately 96% were seen once. Naive CD8 cells comprised CD45RO-negative, CCR7-positively selected cells, excluding terminally differentiated effector memory CD45RA+ cells. The rearrangement uses TRBV21-1 and TRBJ1-2. TRBV21-1 is given as a pseudogene. This TCR derives from a woman in her twenties or thirties in good health. The sequencing input was naive CD8+ T cells sorted from blood. In DNA, the CDR3 is TGTGCCAGCAGCACCGGGACTTCTGGCTACACCTTC. It translates to CASSTGTSGYTF.